Below are 12 T cell receptor beta chains sequenced from a single sample in a study of human T cells and chemical hapten exposure. One entry per CDR3 protein, called by TCRdb with MiXCR from the RACE reads. The sample holds nearly 110,000 distinct CDR3 sequences, around 12% seen once. Noted time point: pre-sensitization, week 0. The treatment was: therapeutic diphenylcyclopropenone sensitization with weekly scalp DPC. Sequences were derived from whole blood, sampled in connection with sensitization to the hapten diphenylcyclopropenone (DPC). These receptors were collected from a woman in her fifties or sixties with alopecia areata. Some clones in this sample may be carry-over from other donors' samples.

V and J are TRBV11-2 and TRBJ1-5; D not certain. CDR3 length: 16 residues. CDR1 SGHAT and CDR2 FQNNGV come from the germline V gene. V lost 0 bases, J lost 1 base, and 10 bases lay in between. CDR3 sequence: CASSLDHRVSNQPQHF. The CDR3 DNA reads TGTGCCAGCAGCTTAGATCATCGGGTGAGCAATCAGCCCCAGCATTTT.

V usage is TRBV19 and J usage is TRBJ2-2; the D is unclear. Germline-derived CDR1 and CDR2 are LNHDA and SQIVND (reference sequence). The V and J ends lost 8 bases and 2 bases respectively, with 9 bases between them. The CDR3 has 13 residues. CDR3 nucleotides: TGTGCCAGTTCGGCAGTAAACACCGGGGAGCTGTTTTTT. Translated: CASSAVNTGELFF.

V and J are TRBV6-2 or TRBV6-3 and TRBJ2-2; the match to TRBD2 covers 8 bases. The CDR3 covers 15 residues. From germline, CDR1 is MNHEY and CDR2 SVGEGT. After removal of 6 bases from V and 6 bases from J, the junction contained 9 bases not matched to a gene. This CDR3 reads CASSPATGGPGELFF. The DNA of the CDR3 is TGTGCCAGCAGCCCCGCCACGGGGGGGCCCGGGGAGCTGTTTTTT.

This clonotype was found many times. The chain employs TRBV18 and TRBJ2-5, with 12 bases lining up with TRBD2. Germline V lookup: CDR1 KGHSH, CDR2 LQKENI. With 4 bases clipped from V and 3 bases from J, the junction kept 0 bases outside the gene matches. This CDR3 region has 14 residues. The CDR3 region has the DNA TGTGCCAGCTCACGGACTAGCGGGGAAGAGACCCAGTACTTC. Translation gives CASSRTSGEETQYF.

Ten or more counts support this clonotype. CDR3 sequence: CASSGQGWKGELFF. In nucleotides, the CDR3 is TGTGCCAGCAGCGGACAGGGGTGGAAAGGGGAGCTGTTTTTT. The chain employs TRBV7-9 and TRBJ2-2, with 9 bases identical to TRBD1. Trimming at V came to 5 bases and at J to 8 bases, leaving 6 bases not matched to a gene. Germline V lookup: CDR1 SEHNR, CDR2 FQNEAQ (reference sequence). CDR3 length: 14 amino acids.

There are a few counts of this clonotype. The CDR3 sequence is CASSQDLNRGSNQPQHF. The CDR3 nucleotides read TGTGCCAGCAGCCAAGATCTCAACCGGGGTAGCAATCAGCCCCAGCATTTT. The rearrangement uses TRBV4-2 and TRBJ1-5; D not resolved. The CDR3 is 17 amino acids. Germline V gives CDR1 LGHNA, CDR2 YNFKEQ. V was pared by 0 bases and J by 0 bases, with 12 bases between.

The chain links TRBV20-1 to TRBJ1-6, with unresolved D. V was trimmed by 4 bases and J by 8 bases, leaving 12 bases between them. CDR3 length: 13 residues. Germline values: CDR1 DFQATT, CDR2 SNEGSKA (reference sequence). The CDR3 nucleotides read TGCAGTGCTATATCGACATCTGATTCACCCCTCCACTTT. Encoded protein: CSAISTSDSPLHF.

The sample holds a few counts of this clonotype. This sequence joins TRBV10-3 and TRBJ2-7, with TRBD1 as a possible D gene (6 bases). The CDR3 is 14 amino acids. Trimming removed 4 bases at V and 2 bases at J, with 12 bases between. Germline lookup yields CDR1 ENHRY and CDR2 SYGVKD. The CDR3 sequence is CAISAGVGAYEQYF. The CDR3, as DNA: TGTGCCATCAGTGCAGGGGTAGGTGCCTACGAGCAGTACTTC.

This clonotype occurred a few times. The gene calls are TRBV28 and TRBJ2-1; D remains ambiguous. The CDR3 has 10 amino acids. V gave up 8 bases and J gave up 12 bases, with 11 bases separating them. Germline CDR1 and CDR2: MDHEN and SYDVKM. The DNA of the CDR3 is TGTGCCAGCGGAAACATCGGGCAGTTCTTC. Its translation: CASGNIGQFF.

The sample holds many counts of this clonotype. The gene calls are TRBV12-3 or TRBV12-4 and TRBJ1-1; 8 positions agree with TRBD1. Germline trimming cut 5 bases from V and 0 bases from J; bases unmatched to any gene: 8. The CDR3 runs to 16 residues. CDR3 residues: CASSPRTGRVNTEAFF. The CDR3 DNA is TGTGCCAGCAGTCCCCGGACAGGGAGGGTGAACACTGAAGCTTTCTTT.

In this sample, this clonotype turned up many times. The rearrangement links TRBV6-4 to TRBJ2-2; 8 bases map to TRBD1. The CDR3 extends over 15 amino acids. With 3 bases clipped from V and 6 bases from J, the junction kept 6 bases outside the gene matches. Germline values: CDR1 MRHNA, CDR2 SNTAGT. The CDR3, as DNA: TGTGCCAGCAGTGATGACAGGGGTTCATCCGGGGAGCTGTTTTTT. Residues: CASSDDRGSSGELFF.

This clonotype has just a few counts. V and J are TRBV12-3 or TRBV12-4 and TRBJ1-1, with 10 nucleotides matching TRBD1. The junction had 10 bases not matched to a gene; V was cut back by 6 bases and J by 9 bases. This CDR3 has 14 residues. CDR3 in DNA: TGTGCCAGCAGCCGACGGGACAGGGGAGGGAAAGCTTTCTTT. It codes for CASSRRDRGGKAFF.